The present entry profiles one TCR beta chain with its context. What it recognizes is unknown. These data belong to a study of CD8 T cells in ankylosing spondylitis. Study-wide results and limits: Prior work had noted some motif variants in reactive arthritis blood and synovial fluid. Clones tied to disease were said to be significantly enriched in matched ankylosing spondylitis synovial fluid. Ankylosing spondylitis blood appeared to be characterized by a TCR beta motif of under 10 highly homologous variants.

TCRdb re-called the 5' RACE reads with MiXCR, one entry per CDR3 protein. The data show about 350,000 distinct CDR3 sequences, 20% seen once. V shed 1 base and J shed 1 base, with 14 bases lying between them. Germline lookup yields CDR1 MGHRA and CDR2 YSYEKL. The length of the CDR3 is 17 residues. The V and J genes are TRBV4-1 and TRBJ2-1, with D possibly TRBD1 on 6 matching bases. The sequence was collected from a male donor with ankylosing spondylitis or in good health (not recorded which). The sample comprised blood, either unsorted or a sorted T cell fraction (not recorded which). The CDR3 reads CASSQGSGTHSYNEQFF. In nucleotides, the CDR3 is TGCGCCAGCAGCCAAGGATCCGGGACACATTCCTACAATGAGCAGTTCTTC.